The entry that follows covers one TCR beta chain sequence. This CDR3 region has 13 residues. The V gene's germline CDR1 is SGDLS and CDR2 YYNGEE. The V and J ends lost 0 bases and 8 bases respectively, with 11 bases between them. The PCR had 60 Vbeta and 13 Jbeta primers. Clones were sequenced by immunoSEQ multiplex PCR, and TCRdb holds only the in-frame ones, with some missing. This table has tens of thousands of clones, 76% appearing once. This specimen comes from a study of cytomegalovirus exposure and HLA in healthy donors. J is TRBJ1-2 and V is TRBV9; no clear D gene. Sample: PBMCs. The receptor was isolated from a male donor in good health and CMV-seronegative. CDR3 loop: CASSVGAERGYTF. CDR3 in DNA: TGTGCCAGCAGCGTAGGGGCAGAGAGAGGCTACACCTTC. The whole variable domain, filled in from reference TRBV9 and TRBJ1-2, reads DSGVTQTPKHLITATGQRVTLRCSPRSGDLSVYWYQQSLDQGLQFLIQYYNGEERAKGNILERFSAQQFPDLHSELNLSSLELGDSALYFCASSVGAERGYTFGSGTRLTVV.